This T cell receptor (beta chain) appears in the sequencing data of a study of blood T cell repertoires in COVID-19. Across the study: The samples span acute and convalescent COVID-19 from the United States, Italy and Spain. Sources were T cells, B-cell-depleted T cells, or PBMCs; the material itself was cDNA or gDNA.

Profiling relied on immunoSEQ multiplex PCR, and the TCRdb table lists in-frame clones only, not all of them. Of about 130,000 clones listed, more than 90% are singletons. This CDR3 is 13 amino acids long. Germline assignment: CDR1 GTSNPN and CDR2 SVGIG (reference sequence). V was clipped by 6 bases and J by 8 bases; unmatched bases: 7. Followed over time, Seattle patients had been enrolled while infection was active. V is TRBV30 and J is TRBJ1-6; 7 nucleotides line up with TRBD1. The clonotype comes from a man aged 55 to 70 with COVID-19, enrolled during active disease. The source material was peripheral blood. The CDR3 sequence is CACAGGTDSPLHF. CDR3 bases: TGTGCCTGCGCTGGGGGGACAGATTCACCCCTCCACTTT.